These 24 T cell receptor beta chains originate from one sample sequenced in a study of response to subunit inactivated influenza vaccine. TCRdb re-derived calls from the RT-PCR reads in MiXCR, one entry per CDR3 protein. Found here are over 400,000 distinct CDR3 sequences, about an eighth of them singletons; the top ten hold about 12%. Sequences were derived from PBMCs from blood, sampled roughly 6 weeks after vaccination. These receptors originate from a man in his fifties or sixties who received an inactivated influenza vaccine.

The chain carries TRBV5-1 and TRBJ1-3; the match to TRBD1 covers 8 bases. CDR3 length: 15 amino acids. Germline CDR1 SGHRS, CDR2 YFSETQ. Trimming at V came to 4 bases and at J to 3 bases, leaving 6 bases not matched to a gene. The CDR3 DNA reads as TGCGCCAGCAGCCCGAGGACAGGGTTTGGAAACACCATATATTTT. This codes for CASSPRTGFGNTIYF.

This chain's CDR3 is CASSLNRALTVGAFF. In DNA, the CDR3 is TGTGCCAGCAGCCTGAACAGGGCCCTAACAGTTGGCGCTTTCTTT. The V call is TRBV7-2, the J call TRBJ1-1; tentative D call: TRBD1 (6 bases). Germline V gene data show CDR1 as SGHTA and CDR2 as FQGNSA. This CDR3 has 15 amino acids. V was shortened by 5 bases and J by 11 bases, with 24 bases between the two germline ends. Combining the CDR3 with reference TRBV7-2 and TRBJ1-1 gives the whole variable domain GAGVSQSPSNKVTEKGKDVELRCDPISGHTALYWYRQSLGQGLEFLIYFQGNSAPDKSGLPSDRFSAERTGGSVSTLTIQRTQQEDSAVYLCASSLNRALTVGAFFGQGTRLTVV.

This clonotype was counted only a few times. J is TRBJ1-5 and V is TRBV28, with D possibly being TRBD1 (6 bases). Germline lookup yields CDR1 MDHEN and CDR2 SYDVKM. Trimming pared 6 bases from V and 3 bases from J, leaving 15 bases between. This CDR3 has 15 residues. CDR3 in DNA: TGTGCCAGCAGAGACCCGACAGGTGCCAATCAGCCCCAGCATTTT. It codes for CASRDPTGANQPQHF.

This clonotype was seen a handful of times. The rearrangement uses TRBV5-1 and TRBJ2-1; D possibly corresponds to TRBD2 (6 bases). The V end was cut by 0 bases, the J end by 0 bases, with 10 bases between. The CDR3 consists of 16 residues. Germline CDR1 is SGHRS and CDR2 is YFSETQ. CDR3 protein: CASSLAVGSSYNEQFF. The CDR3 nucleotides are TGCGCCAGCAGCTTGGCCGTCGGGAGCTCCTACAATGAGCAGTTCTTC.

The V gene is TRBV20-1, the J gene TRBJ2-7; D is possibly TRBD1 (5 bases). Germline V CDR1 and CDR2: DFQATT, SNEGSKA (reference sequence). The V and J ends lost 0 bases and 3 bases respectively, with 12 bases between them. The length of the CDR3 is 14 residues. The CDR3 coding sequence is TGCAGTGCTAGAGATCTCAGGGTTGGCTACGAGCAGTACTTC. The encoded protein is CSARDLRVGYEQYF.

This clonotype has more than one count but fewer than ten. The V call is TRBV12-3 or TRBV12-4, the J call TRBJ2-3; 7 nucleotides match TRBD1. With 1 base clipped from V and 0 bases from J, the junction kept 4 bases outside the gene matches. The length of the CDR3 is 16 residues. In DNA, the CDR3 is TGTGCCAGCAGTTTAGGAGGGGGCTGGAGCACAGATACGCAGTATTTT. Protein: CASSLGGGWSTDTQYF.

Only a few counts were recorded for this clonotype. V and J are TRBV6-2 or TRBV6-3 and TRBJ2-3, with D tentatively TRBD2 (5 bases). The V gene's germline CDR1 is MNHEY and CDR2 SVGEGT. The V end lost 0 bases, the J end lost 2 bases, and 24 bases lay between the germline ends. The CDR3 contains 20 residues. CDR3 in amino acids: CASSYSGRYVVGSSTDTQYF. CDR3 in DNA: TGTGCCAGCAGTTACTCGGGTCGTTATGTGGTGGGGAGTTCCACAGATACGCAGTATTTT.

The chain recombines TRBV6-1 with TRBJ2-1; a weak D match, TRBD1 (6 bases). With 4 bases removed from V and 1 base from J, the gap between germline ends came to 11 bases. CDR1 and CDR2 from the germline V gene are MNHNS and SASEGT. This CDR3 is built from 15 residues. The CDR3 nucleotides read TGTGCCAGCAGTGCGACAGGCCTTTCCTACAATGAGCAGTTCTTC. This encodes CASSATGLSYNEQFF.

About this clonotype itself: Being one base from a much bigger clone, this may be a read error. V usage is TRBV20-1 and J usage is TRBJ2-1; TRBD2 aligns across 10 bases. The CDR3 has 14 amino acids. The germline gives CDR1 DFQATT, CDR2 SNEGSKA (reference sequence). DNA for the CDR3: TGCATTGCTTGGACTAGCGGTACCTACAATGAGCAGTTCTTC. Its translation: CIAWTSGTYNEQFF.

The rearrangement links TRBV28 to TRBJ2-7; tentatively, D is TRBD2 (6 bases). Trimming took off 5 bases at V and 0 bases at J, with 17 bases between the two ends. Germline CDR1 MDHEN, CDR2 SYDVKM. The CDR3 sequence is 16 residues long. CDR3 region: CASSPNLAQYSYEQYF. DNA for the CDR3: TGTGCCAGCAGTCCCAATCTAGCGCAATACTCCTACGAGCAGTACTTC.

This clonotype has ten or more counts. The V call is TRBV12-3 or TRBV12-4, the J call TRBJ2-1; TRBD1 matches at 9 bases. The CDR3 extends over 15 amino acids. Trimming took 6 bases from V and 2 from J; bases not matched to a gene: 5. The DNA of the CDR3 is TGTGCCAGCAGCCGGGGACAGGGTACCTACAATGAGCAGTTCTTC. It translates to CASSRGQGTYNEQFF.

The chain uses TRBV7-6 and TRBJ2-3; 10 nucleotides agree with TRBD2. Trimming removed 2 bases from V and 3 bases from J; junction bases left unmatched: 5. Germline values: CDR1 SGHVS, CDR2 FNYEAQ. The CDR3 is 16 amino acids. CDR3 nucleotides: TGTGCCAGCAGCTTATACGCTAGCGGGAGTACAGATACGCAGTATTTT. Protein sequence: CASSLYASGSTDTQYF. Looking up the rest from reference TRBV7-6 and TRBJ2-3 gives the full variable domain: GAGVSQSPRYKVTKRGQDVALRCDPISGHVSLYWYRQALGQGPEFLTYFNYEAQQDKSGLPNDRFSAERPEGSISTLTIQRTEQRDSAMYRCASSLYASGSTDTQYFGPGTRLTVL.

There are many counts of this clonotype. This chain connects TRBV5-1 to TRBJ2-1; 10 bases are shared with TRBD2. From germline, CDR1 is SGHRS and CDR2 YFSETQ. With 1 base clipped from V and 2 bases from J, the junction kept 3 bases outside the gene matches. This CDR3 has 16 amino acids. The CDR3 bases are TGCGCCAGCAGCTTGCTGGGACTAGCGCCCTACAATGAGCAGTTCTTC. Residues: CASSLLGLAPYNEQFF.

In its sample, this clonotype was seen many times. This chain links TRBV12-3 or TRBV12-4 with TRBJ2-7; 10 nucleotides agree with TRBD1. The V and J ends lost 3 bases and 6 bases, in that order; junction bases with no gene match: 5. The length of the CDR3 is 14 residues. The DNA of the CDR3 is TGTGCCAGCAGTTTTAGGGACAGGGGTGGCGAGCAGTACTTC. Translated, it gives CASSFRDRGGEQYF.

This clonotype has more than one count but fewer than ten. The chain couples TRBV15 to TRBJ2-7; D call uncertain. Germline V gene data show CDR1 as LNHNV and CDR2 as YYDKDF (reference sequence). Trimming took 4 bases from V and 0 from J, leaving 7 bases between them. The CDR3 is made up of 13 amino acids. The CDR3 coding sequence is TGTGCCACCAGCACGGCAGGCTCCTACGAGCAGTACTTC. Amino acids: CATSTAGSYEQYF. Complete variable domain (other parts from reference TRBV15 and TRBJ2-7): DAMVIQNPRYQVTQFGKPVTLSCSQTLNHNVMYWYQQKSSQAPKLLFHYYDKDFNNEADTPDNFQSRRPNTSFCFLDIRSPGLGDTAMYLCATSTAGSYEQYFGPGTRLTVT.

This chain uses TRBV4-2 with TRBJ2-7, with D perhaps TRBD1 (6 bases). The V gene's germline CDR1 is LGHNA and CDR2 YNFKEQ. This CDR3 spans 15 amino acids. Trimming took off 0 bases at V and 0 bases at J, with 9 bases between the two ends. The CDR3 spells CASSQETGISYEQYF. The CDR3 DNA follows: TGTGCCAGCAGCCAAGAAACAGGGATCTCCTACGAGCAGTACTTC.

The V call is TRBV12-3 or TRBV12-4, the J call TRBJ1-1; no reliable D call. V was trimmed by 1 base and J by 1 base, leaving 7 bases between them. The CDR3 consists of 14 residues. The CDR3 DNA reads TGTGCCAGCAGTTTAGTGGGGAAGAACACTGAAGCTTTCTTT. This gives the protein CASSLVGKNTEAFF.

This clonotype showed up just a few times. The chain couples TRBV2 to TRBJ2-7, with a possible D match to TRBD2 (6 bases). Trimming stripped 3 bases from V and 1 base from J, with 16 bases between. CDR1 and CDR2 (germline): SNHLY, FYNNEI. This CDR3 contains 16 residues. CDR3 sequence reads: CASSDGGIPSSYEQYF. CDR3 bases: TGTGCCAGCAGTGACGGGGGTATTCCATCATCCTACGAGCAGTACTTC.

The table lists this clonotype with a few counts. The rearrangement joins TRBV4-3 to TRBJ2-1; the match to TRBD2 covers 9 bases. This CDR3 spans 16 amino acids. Trimming at V came to 4 bases and at J to 4 bases, leaving 8 bases not matched to a gene. Per the germline V gene, CDR1 is LGHNA and CDR2 is YSLEER. CDR3 nucleotide sequence: TGCGCCAGCAGCCTCTATAGCGGGGGAGGGTACAATGAGCAGTTCTTC. This encodes CASSLYSGGGYNEQFF.

There are a few counts of this clonotype. The V gene is TRBV20-1, the J gene TRBJ2-3, with TRBD2 as a possible D gene (5 bases). Germline V gene data show CDR1 as DFQATT and CDR2 as SNEGSKA (reference sequence). Trimming pared 0 bases from V and 0 bases from J, leaving 10 bases between. The CDR3 runs 15 residues. The CDR3 DNA is TGCAGTGCTAGAGAACCGAGCGGAAGCACAGATACGCAGTATTTT. Translation gives CSAREPSGSTDTQYF.

This sequence joins TRBV12-3 or TRBV12-4 and TRBJ1-3; 8 nucleotides line up with TRBD1. This CDR3 has 16 amino acids. The trim removed 2 bases at V and 2 bases at J, leaving 5 bases unmatched. The chain's CDR3 is CASSLRDRTPGNTIYF. Here the CDR3 DNA reads TGTGCCAGCAGTTTAAGGGACAGGACACCTGGAAACACCATATATTTT.

This clonotype has a handful of counts. The V call is TRBV27, the J call TRBJ2-6; D is unclear. Trimming took off 5 bases at V and 0 bases at J, with 11 bases between the two ends. The CDR3 sequence is 16 residues long. Germline V gene sequence: CDR1 MNHEY, CDR2 SMNVEV (reference sequence). DNA of the CDR3: TGTGCCAGCAGTCCCCTCGGGTTCTCTGGGGCCAACGTCCTGACTTTC. Its protein product is CASSPLGFSGANVLTF.

The CDR3 DNA follows: TGCGCCAGCAGCGAATTTAATACAGATACGCAGTATTTT. Translating gives CASSEFNTDTQYF. The chain links TRBV5-1 to TRBJ2-3; D is unresolved. The CDR3 has 13 amino acids. Germline V gene data show CDR1 as SGHRS and CDR2 as YFSETQ. Trimming took off 4 bases at V and 3 bases at J, with 9 bases between the two ends.

This chain connects TRBV4-3 to TRBJ2-3; maybe TRBD2 (5 bases). The CDR3 consists of 14 residues. Germline assignment: CDR1 LGHNA and CDR2 YSLEER. Trimming removed 3 bases at V and 5 bases at J, with 12 bases between. The CDR3 region has the DNA TGCGCCAGCAGCCACTCCACGAGGGAAGATACGCAGTATTTT. Translating it yields CASSHSTREDTQYF.